The sequence of this T cell receptor (beta chain) was determined in a study of blood T cell repertoires in COVID-19. At the level of the study: Researchers got acute and convalescent COVID-19 samples from the United States, Italy and Spain. PBMCs, B-cell-depleted T cells, or T cells were the source of the cDNA or gDNA that made up the material.

The CDR3 has 15 residues. Per germline, CDR1 SNHLY and CDR2 FYNNEI. The ends lost 4 bases at V and 3 bases at J; junction bases unmatched: 0. Per the original methods: Estimation of nucleated cell counts relied on the amplification of reference gene primers. Clones were sequenced by immunoSEQ multiplex PCR, and TCRdb holds only the in-frame ones, with some missing. The V and J calls and clone size come from that table; D and trimming were worked out from the DNA. The table lists about 280,000 clones, 85% of them singletons. The V gene is TRBV2, the J gene TRBJ2-3; 14 nucleotides match TRBD2. The TCR sequence derives from a man aged 50 to 59 with active or convalescent COVID-19. Sample: peripheral blood. CDR3 DNA sequence: TGTGCCAGCAGTGGGACTAGCGGGAGGACAGATACGCAGTATTTT. Amino acid sequence: CASSGTSGRTDTQYF.